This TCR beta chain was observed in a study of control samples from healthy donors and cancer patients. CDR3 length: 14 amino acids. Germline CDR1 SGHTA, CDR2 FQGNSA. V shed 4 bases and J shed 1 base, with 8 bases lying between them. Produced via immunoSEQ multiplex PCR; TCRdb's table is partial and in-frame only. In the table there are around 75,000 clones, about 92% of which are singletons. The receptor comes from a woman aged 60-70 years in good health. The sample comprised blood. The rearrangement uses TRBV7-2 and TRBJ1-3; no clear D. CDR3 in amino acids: CASSSGESGNTIYF. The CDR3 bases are TGTGCCAGCAGCTCCGGGGAGTCTGGAAACACCATATATTTT.